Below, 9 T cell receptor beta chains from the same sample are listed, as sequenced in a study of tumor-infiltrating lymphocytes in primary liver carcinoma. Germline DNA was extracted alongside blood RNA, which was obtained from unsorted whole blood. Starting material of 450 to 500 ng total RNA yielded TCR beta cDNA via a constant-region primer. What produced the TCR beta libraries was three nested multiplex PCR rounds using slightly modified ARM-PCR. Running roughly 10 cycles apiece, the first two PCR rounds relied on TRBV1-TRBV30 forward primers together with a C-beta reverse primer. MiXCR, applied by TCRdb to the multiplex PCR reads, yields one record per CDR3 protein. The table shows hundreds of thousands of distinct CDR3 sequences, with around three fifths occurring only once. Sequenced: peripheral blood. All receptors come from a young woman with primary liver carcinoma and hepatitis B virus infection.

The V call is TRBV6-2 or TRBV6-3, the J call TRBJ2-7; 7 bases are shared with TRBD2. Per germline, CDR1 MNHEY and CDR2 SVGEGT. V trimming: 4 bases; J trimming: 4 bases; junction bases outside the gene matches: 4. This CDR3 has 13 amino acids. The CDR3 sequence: CASSFLAEYEQYF. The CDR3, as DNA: TGTGCCAGCAGTTTTCTAGCGGAATACGAGCAGTACTTC.

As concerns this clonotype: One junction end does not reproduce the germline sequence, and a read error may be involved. The CDR3: CASSQDTGRGTEASF. CDR3 bases: TGTGCCAGCAGTCAAGACACCGGGAGGGGCACTGAAGCTTCCTTT. This chain connects TRBV4-2 to TRBJ1-1, with a possible D match to TRBD1 (5 bases). Germline CDR1 LGHNA, CDR2 YNFKEQ. This CDR3 has 15 residues.

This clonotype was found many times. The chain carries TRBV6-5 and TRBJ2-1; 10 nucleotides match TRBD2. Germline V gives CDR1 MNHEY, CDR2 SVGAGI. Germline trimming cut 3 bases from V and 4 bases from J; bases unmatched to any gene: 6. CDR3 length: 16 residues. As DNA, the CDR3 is TGTGCCAGCAGTTATCTCCTAGCGGGGGTTTACAATGAGCAGTTCTTC. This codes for CASSYLLAGVYNEQFF.

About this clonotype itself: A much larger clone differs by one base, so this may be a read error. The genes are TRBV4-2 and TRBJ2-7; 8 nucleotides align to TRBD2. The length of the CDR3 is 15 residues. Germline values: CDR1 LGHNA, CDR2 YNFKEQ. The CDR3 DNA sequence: TGTGCCAACAGCCGGGGTATACGGGAGGGGTACGAGCAGTACTTC. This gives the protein CANSRGIREGYEQYF.

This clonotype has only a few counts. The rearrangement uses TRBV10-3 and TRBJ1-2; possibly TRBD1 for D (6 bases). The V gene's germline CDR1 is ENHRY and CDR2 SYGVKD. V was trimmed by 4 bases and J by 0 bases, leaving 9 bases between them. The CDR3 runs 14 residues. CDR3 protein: CAISGTATNYGYTF. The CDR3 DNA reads TGTGCCATCAGTGGGACAGCCACTAACTATGGCTACACCTTC.

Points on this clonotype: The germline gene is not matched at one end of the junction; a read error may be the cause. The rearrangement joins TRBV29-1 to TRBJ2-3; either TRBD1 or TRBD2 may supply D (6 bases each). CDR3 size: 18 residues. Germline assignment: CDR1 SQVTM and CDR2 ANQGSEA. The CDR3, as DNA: TGCAGCGTTGATGGGTTAGGTTGGGGGGCGCCTAGCACAGATACGCAATATTTT. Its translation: CSVDGLGWGAPSTDTQYF.

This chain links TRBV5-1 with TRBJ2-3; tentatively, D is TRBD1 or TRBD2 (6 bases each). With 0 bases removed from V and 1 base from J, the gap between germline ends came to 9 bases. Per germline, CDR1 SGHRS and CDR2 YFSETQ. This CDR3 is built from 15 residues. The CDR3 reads CASSLAGARTDTQYF. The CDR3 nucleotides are TGCGCCAGCAGCTTGGCGGGGGCGCGCACAGATACGCAGTATTTT.

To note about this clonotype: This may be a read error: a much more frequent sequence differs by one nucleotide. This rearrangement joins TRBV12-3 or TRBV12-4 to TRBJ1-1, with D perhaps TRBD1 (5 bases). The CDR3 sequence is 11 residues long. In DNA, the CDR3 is TGTGCCAGCAGCCCGGACACTGCAGCTTTCTTT. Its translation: CASSPDTAAFF.

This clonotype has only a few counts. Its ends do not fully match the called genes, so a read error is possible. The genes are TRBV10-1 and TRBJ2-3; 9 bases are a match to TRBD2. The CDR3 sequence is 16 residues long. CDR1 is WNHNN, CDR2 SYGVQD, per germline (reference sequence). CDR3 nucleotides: TGCGCCAGCAGTGAGTGGTGTAGCGGGGGTACAGATACGCAATATTTT. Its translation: CASSEWCSGGTDTQYF.